This T cell receptor (beta chain) was captured by sequencing in a study of monozygotic twins with inflammatory bowel disease. A 6-nucleotide sample barcode was carried by the UMIs, which template switching added. With about 15 and 9 cycles respectively, two nested PCRs were carried out on TCRalpha and TCRbeta cDNA. TCRdb re-called the 5' RACE reads and catalogs CDR3 proteins one per entry, DNA excluded. Recorded for this sample: more than 350,000 distinct CDR3 sequences. CDR3 size: 14 residues. The germline V gene has CDR1 MGHDK and CDR2 SYGVNS. Overall study findings and caveats: Repertoire similarity did not differ between concordant and discordant twins, perhaps due to limited power. Healthy co-twins exceeded IBD patients in TCRbeta diversity as measured by inverse Simpson.

With respect to this clonotype: Its antigen is unknown.

The rearrangement uses TRBV25-1 and TRBJ2-5; there is no DNA to check the TCRdb D call of TRBD2. Sequences were obtained from blood. The clonotype comes from a human donor with ulcerative colitis or Crohn's disease, or a healthy co-twin of an affected twin (not recorded which). The CDR3 loop reads CASSRGGLGETQYF.